The 9 T cell receptor beta chains given below trace back to one sample, sequenced in a study of beta chain features in type 1 diabetes. The entirety of the isolated RNA underwent reverse transcription, so expressed TCRB transcripts were sequenced. Only in-frame clones appear in the TCRdb table, and some are missing; sequencing was by immunoSEQ multiplex PCR. The data contain around 280,000 clones, under 8.5% of them seen just once; the ten biggest clones take up roughly 1%. The sample consisted of central memory CD4+ T cells from blood. Receptors originate from a woman aged 18-35 years in good health.

In this sample, this clone turned up many times. The chain is built from TRBV7-9 and TRBJ2-3, with D hard to call. The CDR3 is 12 amino acids. From germline, CDR1 is SEHNR and CDR2 FQNEAQ (reference sequence). V was cut by 4 bases and J by 6 bases, with 8 bases left in between. The CDR3 region is CASSWISDTQYF. The CDR3 DNA reads as TGTGCCAGCAGCTGGATTTCCGATACGCAGTATTTT.

This clone has just a few counts. The chain recombines TRBV2 with TRBJ2-1; 12 positions agree with TRBD2. The CDR3 runs to 17 residues. Germline CDR1 and CDR2: SNHLY and FYNNEI. V lost 4 bases to trimming and J lost 16 bases; unmatched junction nucleotides: 20. Here the CDR3 reads CASSARRLAGETRGLFF. The CDR3 coding sequence is TGTGCCAGCAGTGCCAGGCGACTAGCGGGAGAAACCAGGGGATTATTCTTC.

This clone was seen a handful of times. The V and J genes are TRBV28 and TRBJ2-3, with TRBD1 matching over 7 bases. V was pared by 3 bases and J by 1 base, with 4 bases of the junction left unmatched. CDR1 MDHEN and CDR2 SYDVKM come from the germline V gene. The CDR3 consists of 15 residues. DNA for the CDR3: TGTGCCAGCAGTTTGACAGGGCGGGGCACAGATACGCAGTATTTT. Its translation is CASSLTGRGTDTQYF.

The V gene is TRBV4-3, the J gene TRBJ2-5; a possible D gene is TRBD2 (5 bases). This CDR3 comprises 16 residues. Trimming left V 1 base short and J 1 base short, with 13 bases between. Germline loops: CDR1 LGHNA, CDR2 YSLEER. For the CDR3, the DNA is TGCGCCAGCAGCCAAGTCCGTGGCGGGCTCCAAGAGACCCAGTACTTC. Protein: CASSQVRGGLQETQYF.

This clone was counted a few times. The rearrangement joins TRBV6-6 to TRBJ1-1; D perhaps matches TRBD1 (5 bases). The CDR3 is 15 residues long. The germline V gene has CDR1 MNHNY and CDR2 SVGAGI (reference sequence). Trimming took 6 bases from V and 1 from J, leaving 15 bases between them. The CDR3 DNA follows: TGTGCCAGCAGACCTCCTAAGACAGCGAACACTGAAGCTTTCTTT. Its protein product is CASRPPKTANTEAFF.

This clone was detected only a few times. The rearrangement links TRBV18 to TRBJ1-6, with D unclear. Trimming removed 4 bases at V and 7 bases at J, with 17 bases between. This CDR3 region has 16 residues. Germline V gene data show CDR1 as KGHSH and CDR2 as LQKENI. The CDR3 DNA is TGTGCCAGCTCACACGCACGGTGGGGATCCAATTCACCCCTCCACTTT. As protein: CASSHARWGSNSPLHF. The variable domain in full, with the rest retrieved from reference TRBV18 and TRBJ1-6, is NAGVMQNPRHLVRRRGQEARLRCSPMKGHSHVYWYRQLPEEGLKFMVYLQKENIIDESGMPKERFSAEFPKEGPSILRIQQVVRGDSAAYFCASSHARWGSNSPLHFGNGTRLTVT.

This clone showed up just a few times. The chain couples TRBV6-4 to TRBJ1-1, with TRBD1 as a possible D gene (5 bases). Per germline, CDR1 MRHNA and CDR2 SNTAGT. V lost 2 bases and J 7 bases, leaving 17 bases between the germline ends. This CDR3 is built from 15 residues. The CDR3 DNA reads TGTGCCAGCAGTGACCGGTGGACACCGGGACTTGAAGCTTTCTTT. It encodes CASSDRWTPGLEAFF.

J is TRBJ2-5 and V is TRBV6-5; 7 nucleotides line up with TRBD2. Germline-derived CDR1 and CDR2 are MNHEY and SVGAGI. This CDR3 region has 14 residues. Unmatched junction bases numbered 10, after V lost 7 bases and J lost 5 bases. In DNA form, the CDR3 reads TGTGCCAGCACTACCCCTGGGGGGGTGGAGACCCAGTACTTC. It yields the protein CASTTPGGVETQYF.

This clone was detected a few times. One junction end disagrees with the germline gene, perhaps due to a read error. The CDR3 reads CASSRLPRTDTQYF. The DNA for the CDR3 is TGCGCCAGCAGCCGGCTCCCGAGGACAGATACGCAGTATTTT. The chain joins TRBV5-4 to TRBJ2-3; D is uncertain. CDR3 length equals 14 residues. The germline V gene has CDR1 SGHNT and CDR2 YYREEE (reference sequence). Drawing the rest from reference TRBV5-4 and TRBJ2-3, the complete variable domain is ETGVTQSPTHLIKTRGQQVTLRCSSQSGHNTVSWYQQALGQGPQFIFQYYREEENGRGNFPPRFSGLQFPNYSSELNVNALELDDSALYLCASSRLPRTDTQYFGPGTRLTVL.